Described below is a single TCR beta chain sequence and its context. Its specificity is not known. Addition of UMIs with a 6-nucleotide sample barcode was achieved by template switching. The cDNA of both the TCRalpha and TCRbeta chains was subjected to two nested PCRs of about 17 and 10 cycles. Using the 5' RACE reads, TCRdb records one entry per CDR3 protein without DNA. The sample's table shows about 170,000 distinct CDR3 sequences. These data originate in a study of monozygotic twins with inflammatory bowel disease. Findings of the study overall: Comparison of concordant versus discordant twins revealed no difference in repertoire similarity, possibly due to limited power. By inverse Simpson index, TCRbeta diversity was lower in IBD patients than in healthy co-twins.

There are 12 residues in the CDR3. The germline V gene encodes CDR1 SQVTM and CDR2 ANQGSEA. V usage is TRBV29-1 and J usage is TRBJ1-1; TCRdb calls TRBD1, which cannot be checked without DNA. This sequence originates from a human donor with ulcerative colitis or Crohn's disease, or a healthy co-twin of an affected twin (not recorded which). The material sequenced was blood. CDR3 sequence: CSTQGRGTEAFF. Variable domain in full (rest from reference TRBV29-1 and TRBJ1-1): SAVISQKPSRDICQRGTSLTIQCQVDSQVTMMFWYRQQPGQSLTLIATANQGSEATYESGFVIDKFPISRPNLTFSTLTVSNMSPEDSSIYLCSTQGRGTEAFFGQGTRLTVV.